This TCR beta chain was sequenced during a study of siplizumab effects on memory and regulatory T cells (dated by TCRdb to the late 2010s). For the study in its entirety: The study examined how the anti-CD2 antibody siplizumab affects alloreactive T-cell subsets in allogeneic mixed lymphocyte reactions built from human PBMCs.

Regarding this clone: Its antigen is still unknown. Per-base qualities were not stored, and no clone one base away is much larger.

The library was produced with the immunoSEQ multiplex PCR assay. About 10^5 TCR templates per sample were assayed on the deep sequencing platform. Genomic DNA extracted from sorted T cells was the material used for TCRbeta CDR3 sequencing. The authors' analysis ran thus. Clonal analysis of TCRbeta CDR3 data was done in the R programming language. Unstimulated samples were compared with post-reaction CFSE-low samples to define alloreactive CD4+ and CD8+ clones. Alloreactive CD4+ clones were assigned to regulatory or non-regulatory origin by matching sequences to sorted unstimulated Treg and non-Treg repertoires. As stored in TCRdb, this immuneACCESS dataset retains in-frame rearrangements with V and J assigned. A fraction of the clones does not appear; measured against another copy, unresolved V genes explain less than half of the discrepancy, and the remainder lacks a known reason. V and J calls and clone size are given by that table; D and trimming were obtained from the DNA. The sample profile shows 100,000 or so clones; roughly 91% of them were found once. The top ten hold 9.5% to 15% of the sample.

Sorted unstimulated T cells, along with proliferating T cells recovered from mixed lymphocyte reactions, underwent TCRbeta CDR3 sequencing. Fresh whole blood from fewer than 11 HLA-typed healthy donors was used as the source from which PBMCs were isolated. To map where alloreactive clones came from, unstimulated CD4+ non-regulatory T cells were FACS-sorted. The CDR3 measures 15 amino acids from cysteine to phenylalanine. The retained sequence is limited to the CDR3, 45 bases, with the frame set at the first base. Reading the germline V gene gives CDR1 LGHNT and CDR2 FRNRAP. V ends up 1 base short and J 1 base short, with an unmatched junction base count of 3. Overall study results and their limits: Among mappable alloreactive CD4+ clones, the Treg-derived fraction averaged approximately 72% with siplizumab versus around 25% in control reactions. The suppressive function of proliferating Tregs from siplizumab cultures was not functionally confirmed. Because sequences below about 10^-5 frequency were poorly captured, only a minor fraction of alloreactive clones could be mapped to unstimulated subsets. For roughly 75-95% of proliferating CD4+ or CD8+ clones, no naive or memory phenotype could be assigned. Compared with memory T cells, unstimulated naive T cells appeared more diverse, and naive cells seemed to make a substantial contribution to the alloresponse. The cumulative frequency of alloreactive sequences traceable to unstimulated CD4+ memory T cells was significantly reduced by siplizumab.

The source is a human donor in good health. Sequences were obtained from non-Treg CD4+ T cells sorted from blood. Read against the paper, the sample's cell subset or site label means: FACS-sorted unstimulated CD4+ non-regulatory T cells. The rearrangement joined TRBV12-5 to TRBJ2-5, and TRBD1 matches 7 of the central bases. Here the CDR3 is given as CASGLARQGQETQYF. The DNA is TGTGCTAGTGGTTTGGCGAGACAGGGCCAAGAGACCCAGTACTTC.